Following are 28 T cell receptor beta chains from one sample sequenced in a study of T cell responses to AZD1222 COVID-19 vaccine listed by TCRdb under 2021. Reading the label with the study, this specimen's time point is: about 28 days (+/-7) after the second vaccine dose. The method was the immunoSEQ multiplex PCR assay. TCRdb took this table from immuneACCESS and kept in-frame rearrangements with V and J called. Such tables lack part of the clones; where checked against another copy, unresolved V genes explain under half of the gap, and the rest is unexplained. This sample lists roughly 150,000 clones; about nine tenths were detected once. Jointly, the top ten make up 5% to 6.5% of the sample. Sequencing used peripheral blood, obtained 28 days after the second AZD1222 dose. Every receptor here comes from an adult who received the AZD1222 COVID-19 vaccine.

Ten or more counts support this clone. The V call is TRBV30, the J call TRBJ1-5; 10 bases fit TRBD1. Germline V gene data show CDR1 as GTSNPN and CDR2 as SVGIG (reference sequence). CDR3 length: 14 residues. V shed 0 bases, J shed 5 bases, and the junction held 1 base outside the gene matches. The CDR3 nucleotides are TGTGCCTGGAGTGTAGGACAGGGGGATCAGCCCCAGCATTTT. Amino acid sequence: CAWSVGQGDQPQHF.

The chain recombines TRBV6-5 with TRBJ1-2; D gene uncertain. Germline V lookup: CDR1 MNHEY, CDR2 SVGAGI. This CDR3 is 14 amino acids long. The V gene lost 5 bases and the J gene lost 6 bases, with 16 bases spanning the gap. CDR3: CASSPGPSRDGYTF. CDR3 in DNA: TGTGCCAGCAGTCCGGGCCCTTCAAGGGATGGCTACACCTTC.

The chain links TRBV6-6 to TRBJ2-2, with D unclear. The CDR3 is 15 residues long. V dropped 6 bases and J dropped 1 base, with 12 bases sitting between them. The germline CDR1 and CDR2 sequences are MNHNY and SVGAGI (reference sequence). In DNA form, the CDR3 reads TGTGCCAGCAGATCCGAAACTCTGAACACCGGGGAGCTGTTTTTT. Amino acid sequence: CASRSETLNTGELFF.

This rearrangement joins TRBV4-2 to TRBJ2-2, with D perhaps TRBD2 (5 bases). Trimming took 2 bases from V and 3 from J, leaving 13 bases between them. The germline V gene has CDR1 LGHNA and CDR2 YNFKEQ. CDR3 length equals 16 residues. The CDR3 DNA reads as TGTGCCAGCAGCCAACTCGCGGGCATGGACACCGGGGAGCTGTTTTTT. It translates to CASSQLAGMDTGELFF.

The gene calls are TRBV10-1 and TRBJ1-2; possibly TRBD1 for D (6 bases). This CDR3 has 17 residues. V was clipped by 2 bases and J by 0 bases, with 16 bases between them. Germline V gene lookup returns CDR1 WNHNN and CDR2 SYGVQD (reference sequence). CDR3 DNA: TGCGCCAGCAGTGAGCGACTTGACAGGAAACCTAACTATGGCTACACCTTC. The encoded protein is CASSERLDRKPNYGYTF.

The chain carries TRBV29-1 and TRBJ2-2, with TRBD2 as a possible D gene (6 bases). The germline CDR1 and CDR2 sequences are SQVTM and ANQGSEA. The CDR3 length is 14 residues. The ends were cut back, 8 bases at V and 1 base at J, with 14 bases in the middle. For the CDR3, the DNA is TGCAGCTCCCCTGGGGGGAAGAACACCGGGGAGCTGTTTTTT. Its translation is CSSPGGKNTGELFF.

The chain employs TRBV3-1 (or the pseudogene TRBV3-2) and TRBJ1-1; D perhaps matches TRBD1 (5 bases). Germline V gene sequence: CDR1 LGHDT, CDR2 YNNKEL (reference sequence). The CDR3 is made up of 14 amino acids. V was clipped by 4 bases and J by 1 base, with 10 bases between them. The CDR3 loop is CASSRFDRNTEAFF. The CDR3 DNA sequence: TGTGCCAGCAGCCGATTCGACAGGAACACTGAAGCTTTCTTT.

The CDR3 nucleotides read TGTGCCAGCACTCTCCCCCGCGGGGCGTTGGGCACTGAAGCTTTCTTT. It codes for CASTLPRGALGTEAFF. The rearrangement links TRBV28 to TRBJ1-1, with D possibly TRBD1 on 5 matching bases. Germline lookup yields CDR1 MDHEN and CDR2 SYDVKM. This CDR3 contains 16 residues. V was clipped by 7 bases and J by 4 bases, with 22 bases between them.

The chain links TRBV28 to TRBJ2-7; no clear D. Between the trimmed V and J ends, which lost 7 bases and 6 bases, there was a span of 10 bases. The CDR3 sequence is 11 residues long. Per the germline V gene, CDR1 is MDHEN and CDR2 is SYDVKM. CDR3 in DNA: TGTGCCAGCATACTCTCGGGCGAGCAGTACTTC. As protein: CASILSGEQYF.

The chain links TRBV6-1 to TRBJ1-2, with no clear D. Germline CDR1 reads MNHNS; CDR2 reads SASEGT. The V end lost 1 base, the J end lost 2 bases, and 8 bases lay between the germline ends. The CDR3 spans 14 residues. Here the CDR3 DNA reads TGTGCCAGCAGTGAAGGCGGCAACAACTATGGCTACACCTTC. Protein sequence: CASSEGGNNYGYTF.

As concerns this clone: A junction boundary mismatches the germline segment, possibly from a read error. CDR3 DNA: TGTGCCACCAGCCAGTCCCGGGCTGGGGAGCTGTTTTTT. Its protein product is CATSQSRAGELFF. The chain employs TRBV14 and TRBJ2-2; D is unresolved. CDR3 length equals 13 residues. The V gene's germline CDR1 is SGHDN and CDR2 FVKESK.

The V gene is TRBV7-6, the J gene TRBJ2-3; D is perhaps TRBD1 (5 bases). With 6 bases removed from V and 0 bases from J, the gap between germline ends came to 16 bases. CDR3 size: 16 residues. Germline V lookup: CDR1 SGHVS, CDR2 FNYEAQ. CDR3 loop: CASSRSQGTSTDTQYF. The CDR3 nucleotides read TGTGCCAGCAGTCGATCCCAGGGTACTAGCACAGATACGCAGTATTTT.

This chain uses TRBV18 with TRBJ2-2; a weak D match, TRBD2 (6 bases). The V gene's germline CDR1 is KGHSH and CDR2 LQKENI. V was cut by 0 bases and J by 4 bases, with 15 bases left in between. CDR3 size: 17 residues. The CDR3 reads CASSPPGTKLATGELFF. Here the CDR3 DNA reads TGTGCCAGCTCACCACCGGGGACCAAACTAGCCACCGGGGAGCTGTTTTTT.

The V and J genes are TRBV30 and TRBJ1-6; 8 nucleotides align to TRBD1. This CDR3 region has 12 residues. V was pared by 7 bases and J by 7 bases, with 3 bases of the junction left unmatched. Germline CDR1 and CDR2: GTSNPN and SVGIG (reference sequence). In DNA form, the CDR3 reads TGTGCCTTGGACAGGGACAATTCACCCCTCCACTTT. Translation gives CALDRDNSPLHF.

This chain links TRBV7-2 with TRBJ2-6; tentative D call: TRBD1 (5 bases). CDR3 length: 16 residues. Between the trimmed V and J ends, which lost 3 bases and 4 bases, there was a span of 13 bases. CDR1 and CDR2 (germline): SGHTA, FQGNSA. CDR3 nucleotides: TGTGCCAGCAGCTTGGCAGGGTCCCTGGGGGCCAACGTCCTGACTTTC. This encodes CASSLAGSLGANVLTF.

The gene calls are TRBV18 and TRBJ2-1, with unresolved D. The CDR3 has 14 amino acids. V was pared by 3 bases and J by 5 bases, with 11 bases between. From germline, CDR1 is KGHSH and CDR2 LQKENI. The DNA of the CDR3 is TGTGCCAGCTCACCTCCGATAGACAACAATGAGCAGTTCTTC. Amino acids: CASSPPIDNNEQFF.

The chain links TRBV28 to TRBJ2-5; tentative D call: TRBD1 (6 bases). V lost 5 bases, J lost 5 bases, and 15 bases lay in between. This CDR3 contains 14 residues. From germline, CDR1 is MDHEN and CDR2 SYDVKM. The CDR3 DNA reads as TGTGCCAGCAGTACCCACAGGGTGGAGGAGACCCAGTACTTC. Protein sequence: CASSTHRVEETQYF. Variable domain in full (rest from reference TRBV28 and TRBJ2-5): DVKVTQSSRYLVKRTGEKVFLECVQDMDHENMFWYRQDPGLGLRLIYFSYDVKMKEKGDIPEGYSVSREKKERFSLILESASTNQTSMYLCASSTHRVEETQYFGPGTRLLVL.

The chain has TRBV19 and TRBJ2-1; D not resolved. V was trimmed by 3 bases and J by 7 bases, leaving 13 bases between them. This CDR3 spans 14 amino acids. Germline V gene data show CDR1 as LNHDA and CDR2 as SQIVND (reference sequence). CDR3: CASSIDDMGNEQFF. CDR3 DNA: TGTGCCAGTAGTATTGACGACATGGGGAATGAGCAGTTCTTC.

This chain joins TRBV6-1 and TRBJ1-5; D perhaps matches TRBD1 (5 bases). CDR1 and CDR2 (germline): MNHNS, SASEGT. Trimming shortened V by 3 bases and J by 6 bases, and 12 bases separated the two germline ends. CDR3 length: 14 amino acids. The CDR3 nucleotides read TGTGCCAGCAGTGAGCAGGGACGGGGTCAGCCCCAGCATTTT. This codes for CASSEQGRGQPQHF.

The chain uses TRBV7-8 and TRBJ1-1; maybe TRBD1 (5 bases). Trimming shortened V by 7 bases and J by 1 base, and 13 bases separated the two germline ends. Germline values: CDR1 SGHVS, CDR2 FQNEAQ. The CDR3 runs to 14 residues. CDR3 sequence reads: CASNLAGTNTEAFF. The CDR3 DNA reads TGTGCCAGCAACCTGGCAGGGACGAACACTGAAGCTTTCTTT.

The CDR3 bases are TGTGCCAGCACCTTTAGCGGGGGCACCGGGGAGCTGTTTTTT. As protein: CASTFSGGTGELFF. The chain is built from TRBV11-3 and TRBJ2-2, with 9 bases lining up with TRBD2. The CDR3 has 14 residues. Germline V gives CDR1 SGHNT, CDR2 YENEEA. The junction had 4 bases not matched to a gene; V was cut back by 7 bases and J by 4 bases.

In this sample, this clone turned up once. The CDR3 reads CASSLGQTNQETQYF. For the CDR3, the DNA is TGTGCCAGCAGCTTGGGACAAACTAACCAAGAGACCCAGTACTTC. The chain links TRBV7-9 to TRBJ2-5, with a weak D call TRBD1 (6 bases). The ends were cut back, 3 bases at V and 0 bases at J, with 11 bases in the middle. The germline V gene encodes CDR1 SEHNR and CDR2 FQNEAQ (reference sequence). This CDR3 has 15 residues.

The chain couples TRBV24-1 to TRBJ2-7; the match to TRBD1 covers 9 bases. After removal of 6 bases from V and 4 bases from J, the junction contained 9 bases not matched to a gene. Germline V CDR1 and CDR2: KGHDR, SFDVKD. The CDR3 runs to 15 residues. As DNA, the CDR3 is TGTGCCACCAGTAGCGGTGGGGACAGGGAGTACGAGCAGTACTTC. Translating gives CATSSGGDREYEQYF.

The CDR3 bases are TGTGCCAGCAGCGTGTATGAGTCCCCCGGGGCCGAGCAGTACTTC. Translation gives CASSVYESPGAEQYF. The chain couples TRBV9 to TRBJ2-7; the D gene could be TRBD1 or TRBD2 (5 bases each). CDR3 length: 15 residues. V was clipped by 2 bases and J by 6 bases, with 18 bases between them. Germline CDR1 SGDLS, CDR2 YYNGEE.

The chain joins TRBV7-9 to TRBJ2-7, with 7 bases fitting TRBD2. In germline, CDR1 is SEHNR, CDR2 FQNEAQ (reference sequence). CDR3 length equals 12 residues. V lost 5 bases to trimming and J lost 6 bases; unmatched junction nucleotides: 4. This CDR3 reads CASSRDYREQYF. CDR3 coding DNA: TGTGCCAGCAGCCGGGACTACCGCGAGCAGTACTTC.

V is TRBV6-5 and J is TRBJ2-1; weak D call: TRBD2 (7 bases). Germline V gene data show CDR1 as MNHEY and CDR2 as SVGAGI. The germline V and J ends were trimmed by 4 bases and 3 bases, with 16 bases remaining between them. The CDR3 runs to 16 residues. In DNA, the CDR3 is TGTGCCAGCAGTTCGGAGGGAGGGGGGTTCTACAATGAGCAGTTCTTC. Translation gives CASSSEGGGFYNEQFF.

The chain combines TRBV5-8 with TRBJ2-5, with 8 bases aligning to TRBD1. The CDR3 spans 15 residues. Germline assignment: CDR1 SGHTS and CDR2 YDEGEE. V lost 4 bases to trimming and J lost 7 bases; unmatched junction nucleotides: 12. The CDR3 loop reads CASSGPRQGAATQYF. The CDR3 nucleotides read TGTGCCAGCAGCGGCCCCAGGCAGGGGGCGGCGACCCAGTACTTC.

Only one count was recorded for this clone. At the DNA level, this CDR3 is encoded by other sequences in the same sample as well. This sequence joins TRBV28 and TRBJ1-2; D remains unclear. Germline V gene sequence: CDR1 MDHEN, CDR2 SYDVKM. The CDR3 totals 13 residues. V lost 6 bases, J lost 2 bases, and 10 bases lay in between. CDR3 amino acids: CASRSGANYGYTF. CDR3 sequence (DNA): TGTGCCAGCAGGTCAGGAGCCAACTATGGCTACACCTTC.